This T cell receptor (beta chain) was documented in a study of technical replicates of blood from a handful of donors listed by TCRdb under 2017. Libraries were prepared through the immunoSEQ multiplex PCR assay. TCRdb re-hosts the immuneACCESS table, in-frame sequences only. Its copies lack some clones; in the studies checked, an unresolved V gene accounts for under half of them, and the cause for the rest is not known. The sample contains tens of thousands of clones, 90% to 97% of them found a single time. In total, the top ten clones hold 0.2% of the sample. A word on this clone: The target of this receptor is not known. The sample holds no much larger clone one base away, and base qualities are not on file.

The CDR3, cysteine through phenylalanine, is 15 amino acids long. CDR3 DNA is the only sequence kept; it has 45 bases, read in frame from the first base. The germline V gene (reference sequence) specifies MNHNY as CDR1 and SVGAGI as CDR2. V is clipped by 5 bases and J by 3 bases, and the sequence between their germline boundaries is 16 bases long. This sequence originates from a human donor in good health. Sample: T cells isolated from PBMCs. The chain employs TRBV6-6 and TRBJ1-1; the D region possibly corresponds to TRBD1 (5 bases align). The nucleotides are TGTGCCAGCAGTCCCCAGGACATTCGTCACACTGAAGCTTTCTTT. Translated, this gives CASSPQDIRHTEAFF.